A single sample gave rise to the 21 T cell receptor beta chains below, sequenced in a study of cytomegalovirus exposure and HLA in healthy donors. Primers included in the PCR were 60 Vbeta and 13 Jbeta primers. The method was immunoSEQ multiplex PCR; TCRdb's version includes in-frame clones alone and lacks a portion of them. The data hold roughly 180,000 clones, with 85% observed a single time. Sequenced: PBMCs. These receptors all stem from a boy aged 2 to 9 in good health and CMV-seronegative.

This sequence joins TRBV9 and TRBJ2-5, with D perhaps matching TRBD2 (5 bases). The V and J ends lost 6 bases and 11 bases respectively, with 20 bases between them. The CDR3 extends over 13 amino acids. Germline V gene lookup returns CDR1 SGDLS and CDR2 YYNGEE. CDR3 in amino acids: CASTPTTSGEQYF. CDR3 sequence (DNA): TGTGCCAGCACCCCGACTACCTCAGGAGAGCAGTACTTC.

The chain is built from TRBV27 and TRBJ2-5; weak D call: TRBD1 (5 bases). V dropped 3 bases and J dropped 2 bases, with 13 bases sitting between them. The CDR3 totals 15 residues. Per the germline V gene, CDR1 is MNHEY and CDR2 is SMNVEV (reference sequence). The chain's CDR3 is CASSLVQGRQETQYF. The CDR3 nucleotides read TGTGCCAGCAGTTTGGTGCAGGGAAGGCAAGAGACCCAGTACTTC.

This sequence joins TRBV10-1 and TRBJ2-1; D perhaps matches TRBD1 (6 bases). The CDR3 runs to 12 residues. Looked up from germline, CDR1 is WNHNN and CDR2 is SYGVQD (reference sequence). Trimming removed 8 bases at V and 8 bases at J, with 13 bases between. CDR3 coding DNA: TGCGCCAGCTCCCTGGGGGCTTATGAGCAGTTCTTC. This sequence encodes CASSLGAYEQFF.

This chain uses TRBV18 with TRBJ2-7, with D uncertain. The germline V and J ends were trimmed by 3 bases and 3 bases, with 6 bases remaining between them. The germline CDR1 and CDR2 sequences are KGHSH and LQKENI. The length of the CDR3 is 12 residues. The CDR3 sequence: CASSPGYYEQYV. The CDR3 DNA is TGTGCCAGCTCACCTGGGTACTACGAGCAGTACGTC.

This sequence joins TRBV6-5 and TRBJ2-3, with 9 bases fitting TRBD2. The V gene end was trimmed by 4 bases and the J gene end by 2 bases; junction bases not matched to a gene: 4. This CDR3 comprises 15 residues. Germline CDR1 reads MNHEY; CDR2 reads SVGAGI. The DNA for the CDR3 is TGTGCCAGCAGTTCGGGACTAGCCACCACAGATACGCAGTATTTT. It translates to CASSSGLATTDTQYF.

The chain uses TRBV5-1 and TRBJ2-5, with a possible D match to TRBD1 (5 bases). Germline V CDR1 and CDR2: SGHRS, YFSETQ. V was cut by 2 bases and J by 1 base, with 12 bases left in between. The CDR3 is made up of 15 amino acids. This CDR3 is CASSFLRGPQETQYF. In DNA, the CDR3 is TGCGCCAGCAGCTTCCTTAGGGGCCCCCAAGAGACCCAGTACTTC.

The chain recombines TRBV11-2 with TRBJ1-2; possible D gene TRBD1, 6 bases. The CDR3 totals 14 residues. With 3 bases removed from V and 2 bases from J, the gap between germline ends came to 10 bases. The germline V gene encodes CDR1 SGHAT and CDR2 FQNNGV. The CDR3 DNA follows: TGTGCCAGCAGCTTGGGCACAGGGAACTATGGCTACACCTTC. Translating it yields CASSLGTGNYGYTF.

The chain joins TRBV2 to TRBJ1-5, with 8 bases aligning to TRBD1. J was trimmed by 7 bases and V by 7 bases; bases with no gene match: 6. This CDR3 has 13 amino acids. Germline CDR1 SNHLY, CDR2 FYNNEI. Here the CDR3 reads CASTQGARQPQHF. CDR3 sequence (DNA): TGTGCCAGCACTCAGGGGGCGAGGCAGCCCCAGCATTTT.

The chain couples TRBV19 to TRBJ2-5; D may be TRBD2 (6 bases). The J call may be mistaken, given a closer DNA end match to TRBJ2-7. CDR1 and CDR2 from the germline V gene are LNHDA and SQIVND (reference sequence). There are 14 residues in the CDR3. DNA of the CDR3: TGTGCCACCAGGCCCCCGGGAGAAGGGTACGAGCAGTACTTC. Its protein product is CATRPPGEGYEQYF.

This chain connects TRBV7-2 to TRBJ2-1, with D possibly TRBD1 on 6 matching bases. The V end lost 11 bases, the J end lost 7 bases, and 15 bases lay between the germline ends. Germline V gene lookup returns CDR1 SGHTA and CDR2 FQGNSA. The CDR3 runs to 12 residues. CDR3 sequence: CARDTGRNEQFF. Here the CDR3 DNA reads TGTGCCCGGGACACGGGGAGAAATGAGCAGTTCTTC.

The CDR3 region is CASRQAGAFNSPLHF. In DNA form, the CDR3 reads TGTGCCAGCAGACAGGCGGGAGCTTTTAATTCACCCCTCCACTTT. The chain employs TRBV6-5 and TRBJ1-6, with TRBD1 as a possible D gene (5 bases). CDR1 is MNHEY and CDR2 is SVGAGI in the germline V gene. V lost 6 bases and J 6 bases, leaving 15 bases between the germline ends. The CDR3 runs 15 residues.

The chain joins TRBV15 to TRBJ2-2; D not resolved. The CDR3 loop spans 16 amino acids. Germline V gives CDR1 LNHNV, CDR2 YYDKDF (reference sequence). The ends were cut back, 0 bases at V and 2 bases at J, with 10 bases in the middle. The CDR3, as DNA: TGTGCCACCAGCAGAGAGGCCCTAGTCAACACCGGGGAGCTGTTTTTT. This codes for CATSREALVNTGELFF.

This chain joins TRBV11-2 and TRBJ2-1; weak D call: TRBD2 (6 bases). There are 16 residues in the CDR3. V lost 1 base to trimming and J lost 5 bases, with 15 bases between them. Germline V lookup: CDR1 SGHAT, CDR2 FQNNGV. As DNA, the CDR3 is TGTGCCAGCAGCTTAGCCGGGACTCGTTTTGACAATGAGCAGTTCTTC. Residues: CASSLAGTRFDNEQFF. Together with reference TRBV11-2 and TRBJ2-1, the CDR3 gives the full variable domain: EAGVAQSPRYKIIEKRQSVAFWCNPISGHATLYWYQQILGQGPKLLIQFQNNGVVDDSQLPKDRFSAERLKGVDSTLKIQPAKLEDSAVYLCASSLAGTRFDNEQFFGPGTRLTVL.

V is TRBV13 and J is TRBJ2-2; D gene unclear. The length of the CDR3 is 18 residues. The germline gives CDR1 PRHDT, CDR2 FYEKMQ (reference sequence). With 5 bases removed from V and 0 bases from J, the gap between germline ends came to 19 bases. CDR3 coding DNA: TGTGCCAGCAGCCTCCCAGGCAATCTCGATGCGAACACCGGGGAGCTGTTTTTT. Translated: CASSLPGNLDANTGELFF.

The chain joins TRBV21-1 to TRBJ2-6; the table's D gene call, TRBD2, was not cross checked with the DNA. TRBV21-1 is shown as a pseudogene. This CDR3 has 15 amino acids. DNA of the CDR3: TGTGCCAGCAGCGCCAAGGAGACTGGGGCCAACGTCCTGACTTTC. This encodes CASSAKETGANVLTF.

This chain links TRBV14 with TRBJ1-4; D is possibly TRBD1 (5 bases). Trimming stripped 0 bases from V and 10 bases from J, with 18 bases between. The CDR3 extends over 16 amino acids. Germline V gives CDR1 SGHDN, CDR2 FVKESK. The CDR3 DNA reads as TGTGCCAGCAGCCAAGAAGGTGTGGGACTGAAGGGAAAACTGTTTTTT. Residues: CASSQEGVGLKGKLFF.

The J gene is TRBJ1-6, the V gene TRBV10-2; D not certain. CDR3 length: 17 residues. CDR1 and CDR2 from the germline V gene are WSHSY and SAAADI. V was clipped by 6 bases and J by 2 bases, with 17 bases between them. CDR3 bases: TGCGCCAGCAGGCCCGTACAGCAAACCGCCTATAATTCACCCCTCCACTTT. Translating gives CASRPVQQTAYNSPLHF.

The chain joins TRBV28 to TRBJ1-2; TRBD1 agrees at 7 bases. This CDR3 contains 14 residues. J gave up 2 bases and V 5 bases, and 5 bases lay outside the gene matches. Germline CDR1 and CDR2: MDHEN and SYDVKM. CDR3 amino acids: CASSTPGQNYGYTF. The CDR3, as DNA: TGTGCCAGCAGTACTCCGGGACAGAACTATGGCTACACCTTC.

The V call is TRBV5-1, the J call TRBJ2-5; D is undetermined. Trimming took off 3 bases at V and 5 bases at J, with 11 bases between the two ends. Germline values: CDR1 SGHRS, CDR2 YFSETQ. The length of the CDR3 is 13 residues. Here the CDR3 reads CASSYQGRETQYF. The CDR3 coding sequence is TGCGCCAGCAGCTACCAAGGCAGGGAGACCCAGTACTTC.

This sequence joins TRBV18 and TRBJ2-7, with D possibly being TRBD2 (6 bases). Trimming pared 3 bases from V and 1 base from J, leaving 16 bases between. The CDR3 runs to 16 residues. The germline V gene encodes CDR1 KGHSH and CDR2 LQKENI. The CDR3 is CASSPHVVLASYEQYF. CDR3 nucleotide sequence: TGTGCCAGCTCACCTCATGTCGTGCTAGCGTCCTACGAGCAGTACTTC.

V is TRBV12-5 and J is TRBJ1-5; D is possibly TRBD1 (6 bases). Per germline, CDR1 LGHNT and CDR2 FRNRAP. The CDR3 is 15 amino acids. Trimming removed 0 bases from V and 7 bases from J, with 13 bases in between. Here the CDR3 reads CASGLVGAGDQPQHF. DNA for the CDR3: TGTGCTAGTGGTTTGGTAGGGGCAGGGGACCAGCCCCAGCATTTT.